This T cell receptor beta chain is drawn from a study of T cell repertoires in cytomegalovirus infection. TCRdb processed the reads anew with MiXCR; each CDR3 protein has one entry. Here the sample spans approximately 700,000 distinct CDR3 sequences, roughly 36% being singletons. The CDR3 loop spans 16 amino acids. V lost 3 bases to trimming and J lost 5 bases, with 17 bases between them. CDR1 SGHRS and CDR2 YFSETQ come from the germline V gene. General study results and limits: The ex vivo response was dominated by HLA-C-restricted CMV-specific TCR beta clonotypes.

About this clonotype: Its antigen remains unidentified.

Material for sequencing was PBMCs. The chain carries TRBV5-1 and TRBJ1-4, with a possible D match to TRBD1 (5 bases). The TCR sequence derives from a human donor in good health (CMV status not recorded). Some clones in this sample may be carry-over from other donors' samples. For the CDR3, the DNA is TGCGCCAGCAGCTCGGGAAGGGACGGAGGGAATGAAAAACTGTTTTTT. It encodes CASSSGRDGGNEKLFF. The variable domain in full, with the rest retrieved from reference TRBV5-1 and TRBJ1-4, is KAGVTQTPRYLIKTRGQQVTLSCSPISGHRSVSWYQQTPGQGLQFLFEYFSETQRNKGNFPGRFSGRQFSNSRSEMNVSTLELGDSALYLCASSSGRDGGNEKLFFGSGTQLSVL.